These T cell receptor beta chains were read from a single sample in a study of shared clonotypes between healthy human individuals. TCRdb keeps only in-frame clones here, not all; method: immunoSEQ multiplex PCR. This table has some 1 million clones, about 70% appearing once. Sequenced sample: memory CD4+ T cells sorted from blood. The receptors originated from a man aged 18-30 years in good health. The CDR3 runs from the conserved cysteine through the conserved F or W. D genes are given only for firm matches. Clone size is not always given. Where it is, it says once, few, many or a class for expanded clones.

d_call	clone_size	j_call	v_call	cdr3_nt	cdr3_aa
NA	NA	TRBJ1-4	TRBV7-2	TGTGCCAGCAGCTTAGGCGGAGCCAATAATGAAAAACTGTTTTTT	CASSLGGANNEKLFF
NA	NA	TRBJ2-1	TRBV10-1	TGCGCCACCTCCACCCCCAGTTACAATGAGCAGTTCTTC	CATSTPSYNEQFF
NA	NA	TRBJ2-3	TRBV7-2	TGTGCCAGCAGCTTTTACGGAGATACGCAGTATTTT	CASSFYGDTQYF
NA	NA	TRBJ1-4	TRBV10-3	TGTGCCATCAAGGGCAGGGATGAAAAACTGTTTTTT	CAIKGRDEKLFF
NA	NA	TRBJ2-5	TRBV6-1	TGTGCCAGCACCATACAGACGGGGGCCCAGACCCAGTACTTC	CASTIQTGAQTQYF
NA	NA	TRBJ2-7	TRBV23-1	TGCGCCAGCAGTCTGATCCGGGGGGCTCAGGAGCAGTACTTC	CASSLIRGAQEQYF
NA	once	TRBJ2-3	TRBV7-6	TGTGCCAGCAGCTTAGCGCCTTCCCCAGATACGCAGTATTTT	CASSLAPSPDTQYF
NA	NA	TRBJ1-1	TRBV6-1	TGTGCCAGCAGTGAAACGACGGGGGGCACTGAAGCTTTCTTT	CASSETTGGTEAFF
TRBD2	NA	TRBJ2-7	TRBV5-5	TGTGCCAGCAGCTTTATAAGCGGGGGCACCTACGAGCAGTACTTC	CASSFISGGTYEQYF
TRBD2	once	TRBJ2-7	TRBV28	TGTGCCAGCAGTTTACGGGGGGGGACCTACGAGCAGTACTTC	CASSLRGGTYEQYF
NA	few	TRBJ1-5	TRBV4-3	TGCGCCAGCAGCCAAGATTTAGGGAATCAGCCCCAGCATTTT	CASSQDLGNQPQHF
TRBD2	NA	TRBJ2-5	TRBV28	TGTGCCAGCAGCCTTAGCGGGTTGTCGCAAGAGACCCAGTACTTC	CASSLSGLSQETQYF
NA	few	TRBJ2-7	TRBV6-1	TGTGCCAGCGGTAGGATCTCCTACGAGCAGTACTTC	CASGRISYEQYF
NA	NA	TRBJ2-7	TRBV10-3	TGTGCCATCAGTGAATCGACTAGTCTCGCCTACGAGCAGTACTTC	CAISESTSLAYEQYF
NA	NA	TRBJ1-3	TRBV6-6	TGTGCCAGCAATCATTGGCCGCCAGACGGAAACACCATATATTTT	CASNHWPPDGNTIYF
TRBD2	NA	TRBJ2-3	TRBV5-1	TGCGCCAGCAGCTTGGTAGCGGGGGGTTTGTCGGATACGCAGTATTTT	CASSLVAGGLSDTQYF
TRBD1	NA	TRBJ2-1	TRBV5-1	TGCGCCAGCAGCCGATTACCGGGACAGACAAATCTCAATGAGCAGTTCTTC	CASSRLPGQTNLNEQFF
NA	few	TRBJ2-4	TRBV5-5	TGTGCCAGCAGCTTGGAGGGGAACATTCAGTACTTC	CASSLEGNIQYF
NA	NA	TRBJ2-7	TRBV6-6	TGTGCCAGCAGTTACTCGCGGGCCTACGAGCAGTACTTC	CASSYSRAYEQYF
TRBD1	few	TRBJ1-3	TRBV4-2	TGTGCCAGCAGCCAAGGACAGGGGGCTGGAAACACCATATATTTT	CASSQGQGAGNTIYF
TRBD1	NA	TRBJ1-3	TRBV18	TGTGCCAGCTCACCCGGACAGGGGTACTCTGGAAACACCATATATTTT	CASSPGQGYSGNTIYF
NA	once	TRBJ1-6	TRBV25-1	TGTGCCAGCAGTGAATCCCGGACAGATAATTCACCCCTCCACTTT	CASSESRTDNSPLHF
TRBD1	NA	TRBJ1-1	TRBV27	TGTGCCAGCAGTCCATCGCGGACAGGGGGCTTAACTGAAGCTTTCTTT	CASSPSRTGGLTEAFF
NA	NA	TRBJ2-3	TRBV6-5	TGTGCCAGCAGTTATTTTACGGGCCGAGGGTTAGATACGCAGTATTTT	CASSYFTGRGLDTQYF
NA	NA	TRBJ2-7	TRBV7-2	TGTGCCAGCAGCTTAGATGTCGGAGCGGCCTCCTACGAGCAGTACTTC	CASSLDVGAASYEQYF
NA	NA	TRBJ2-1	TRBV27	TGTGCCAGCAGTTCATTCGACAGGAACGGGAACAATGAGCAGTTCTTC	CASSSFDRNGNNEQFF
NA	many	TRBJ1-4	TRBV30	TGTGCTTGCCGGGGGGCAGGCTCCAGGGAAAAACTGTTTTTT	CACRGAGSREKLFF
TRBD2	once	TRBJ2-3	TRBV2	TGTGCCAGCAGTGAGGAGCGGGGGACGCAGTATTTT	CASSEERGTQYF
NA	NA	TRBJ1-3	TRBV15	TGTGCCACCAGTACAGACATACACTCTGGAAACACCATATATTTT	CATSTDIHSGNTIYF
NA	NA	TRBJ2-1	TRBV2	TGTGCCAGCATTTGGGCATTTGAGCAGTTCTTC	CASIWAFEQFF
NA	NA	TRBJ1-3	TRBV20-1	TGCAGTGCCGTTCCGGGAAACACCATATATTTT	CSAVPGNTIYF
NA	NA	TRBJ2-1	TRBV13	TGTGCCAGCAGCTCGAGTGGGAGAGGGGCCTACAATGAGCAGTTCTTC	CASSSSGRGAYNEQFF
TRBD1	many	TRBJ1-5	TRBV6-6	TGTGCCAGCAGTTGGGGGGACAGGGTTGGGAATCAGCCCCAGCATTTT	CASSWGDRVGNQPQHF
NA	NA	TRBJ1-1	TRBV29-1	TGCAGCGCTCTTGGACGGGAGAACACTGAAGCTTTCTTT	CSALGRENTEAFF
TRBD1	NA	TRBJ2-7	TRBV11-3	TGTGCCAGCAGTCCGGCCTGGGACAGGGAACAGTACTTC	CASSPAWDREQYF
NA	once	TRBJ2-7	TRBV4-1	TGCGCCAGCAGCCGTTCACAGGGCTACGAGCAGTACTTC	CASSRSQGYEQYF
NA	NA	TRBJ2-7	TRBV6-5	TGTGCCAGCAGTTCGTCCCGGGGGATCCCCTACGAGCAGTACTTC	CASSSSRGIPYEQYF
TRBD1	NA	TRBJ2-5	TRBV30	TGTGCCTGGAAAAGGGGACAGGGAGCAAGGGAGACCCAGTACTTC	CAWKRGQGARETQYF
TRBD1	NA	TRBJ2-1	TRBV6-1	TGTGCCAGCAGATTGGACAGGGACCCGTACAATGAGCAGTTCTTC	CASRLDRDPYNEQFF
TRBD2	NA	TRBJ2-1	TRBV9	TGTGCCAGCAGCGCAGGGACTAGCGGGGGTCGATGGTTCTTC	CASSAGTSGGRWFF
TRBD1	NA	TRBJ2-2	TRBV27	TGTGCCAGCAGCGAGACAGGGTTGGGGGCCGGGGAGCTGTTTTTT	CASSETGLGAGELFF
TRBD2	once	TRBJ2-1	TRBV29-1	TGCAGCGTTGATAGATCGGGACTAGCGGGACATCAGCAGTTCTTC	CSVDRSGLAGHQQFF
NA	NA	TRBJ1-3	TRBV6-6	TGTGCCAGCAGTGCCGTCAGGGTTAATGGAGACACCATATATTTT	CASSAVRVNGDTIYF
NA	NA	TRBJ2-5	TRBV30	TGTGCCTGGAGGCAGGGGCAAGGCGGGACCCAGTACTTC	CAWRQGQGGTQYF
TRBD1	NA	TRBJ1-2	TRBV10-2	TGCGCCAGCAGTGACGGGACAGGGGGTAACTATGGCTACACCTTC	CASSDGTGGNYGYTF
NA	NA	TRBJ2-5	TRBV6-1	TGTGCCAGCTCGAACCTACAAGAGACCCAGTACTTC	CASSNLQETQYF
NA	few	TRBJ2-5	TRBV7-8	TGTGCCAGCAGCTTAGCGGGTTTCGAGACCCAGTACTTC	CASSLAGFETQYF